The rows below give T cell receptor beta chains drawn from one sample of a study of a mutant IDH1 vaccine in newly diagnosed glioma. TCRdb's table, derived via immunoSEQ multiplex PCR, lists solely in-frame clones and lacks some. The repertoire consists of 20,000 to 30,000 clones, with over 80% occurring once and the leading ten covering 25% to 35%. Antigen specificity for these receptors is unknown. Sequenced here: PBMCs, sampled from a glioma patient whose treatment included an IDH1 peptide vaccine. These TCRs come from a man aged 25 to 45 with glioma. CDR3s include the opening cysteine and the closing phenylalanine or tryptophan. D genes are given only for firm matches. Expanded clones are given a class, and other clones once, few, many or no size at all.

abundance | j_gene | d_gene | v_gene | CDR3aa | CDR3nt
- | TRBJ1-5 | - | TRBV19 | CASSIQGRGSGQPQHF | TGTGCCAGTAGTATCCAGGGCAGGGGATCGGGGCAGCCCCAGCATTTT
- | TRBJ2-3 | - | TRBV2 | CASSEPFTDTQYF | TGTGCCAGCAGCGAACCCTTCACAGATACGCAGTATTTT
once | TRBJ2-1 | TRBD2 | TRBV10-3 | CAISEPIGSGSWNEQFF | TGTGCCATCAGTGAGCCTATCGGGAGCGGGAGTTGGAATGAGCAGTTCTTC
- | TRBJ2-7 | - | TRBV9 | CASSVQEGLEQYF | TGTGCCAGCAGCGTTCAGGAGGGGCTCGAGCAGTACTTC
- | TRBJ1-1 | - | TRBV4-3 | CASSQDMDTEAFF | TGCGCCAGCAGCCAAGATATGGACACTGAAGCTTTCTTT
- | TRBJ2-5 | - | TRBV6-1 | CASTAEVQETQYF | TGTGCCAGCACTGCGGAGGTACAAGAGACCCAGTACTTC
- | TRBJ2-7 | - | TRBV10-3 | CAISEEISPYEQYF | TGTGCCATCAGTGAAGAGATTTCCCCCTACGAGCAGTACTTC
once | TRBJ2-3 | - | TRBV27 | CASSLGQTADTQYF | TGTGCCAGCAGTTTAGGGCAGACCGCCGATACGCAGTATTTT
- | TRBJ1-6 | - | TRBV15 | CATSGDSNSPLHF | TGTGCCACCAGCGGCGACAGCAATTCACCCCTCCACTTT
- | TRBJ2-7 | TRBD1 | TRBV7-8 | CASSKKGQDLTYEQYF | TGTGCCAGCAGTAAGAAAGGACAGGATTTGACCTACGAGCAGTACTTC
- | TRBJ1-2 | TRBD1 | TRBV10-2 | CASRGTGGDGYTF | TGCGCCAGCAGGGGAACAGGGGGGGATGGCTACACCTTC
- | TRBJ2-7 | TRBD2 | TRBV29-1 | CSVHSSGSAYEQYF | TGCAGCGTTCACTCTAGCGGGAGTGCCTACGAGCAGTACTTC
once | TRBJ1-2 | TRBD1 | TRBV7-2 | CASKPGTGGYGYTF | TGTGCCAGCAAGCCCGGGACAGGGGGCTATGGCTACACCTTC
- | TRBJ1-6 | - | TRBV13 | CASSIRLSYNSPLHF | TGTGCCAGCAGCATCAGACTGTCCTATAATTCACCCCTCCACTTT
once | TRBJ1-3 | - | TRBV7-9 | CASSLDQYSGNTIYF | TGTGCCAGCAGCTTAGATCAGTATTCTGGAAACACCATATATTTT
- | TRBJ2-7 | - | TRBV18 | CASSPQDSSSYEQYF | TGTGCCAGCTCACCCCAAGACAGTTCATCCTACGAGCAGTACTTC
- | TRBJ1-2 | TRBD1 | TRBV10-3 | CAIRADRGYGYTF | TGTGCCATCAGAGCCGACAGGGGCTATGGCTACACCTTC
once | TRBJ2-2 | - | TRBV5-4 | CASSLEGQDGELFF | TGTGCCAGCAGCTTGGAGGGGCAGGACGGGGAGCTGTTTTTT
- | TRBJ1-3 | - | TRBV29-1 | CSVEVRAGNTIYF | TGCAGCGTTGAAGTCAGGGCTGGAAACACCATATATTTT